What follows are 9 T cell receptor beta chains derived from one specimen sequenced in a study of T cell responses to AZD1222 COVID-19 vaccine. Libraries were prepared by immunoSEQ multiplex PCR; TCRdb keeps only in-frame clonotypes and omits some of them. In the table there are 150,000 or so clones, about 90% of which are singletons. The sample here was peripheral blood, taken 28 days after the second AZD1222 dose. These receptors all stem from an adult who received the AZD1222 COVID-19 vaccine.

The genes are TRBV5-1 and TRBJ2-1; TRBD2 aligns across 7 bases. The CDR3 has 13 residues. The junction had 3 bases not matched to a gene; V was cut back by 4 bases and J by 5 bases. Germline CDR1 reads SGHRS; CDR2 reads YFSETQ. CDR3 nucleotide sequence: TGCGCCAGCAGCCCGGGAGGAAACAATGAGCAGTTCTTC. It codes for CASSPGGNNEQFF.

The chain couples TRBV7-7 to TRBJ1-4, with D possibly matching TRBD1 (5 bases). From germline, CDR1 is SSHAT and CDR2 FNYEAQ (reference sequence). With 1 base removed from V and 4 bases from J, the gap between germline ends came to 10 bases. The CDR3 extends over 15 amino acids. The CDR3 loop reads CASSLGGGGNEKLFF. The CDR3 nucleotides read TGTGCCAGCAGCTTAGGCGGGGGGGGTAATGAAAAACTGTTTTTT.

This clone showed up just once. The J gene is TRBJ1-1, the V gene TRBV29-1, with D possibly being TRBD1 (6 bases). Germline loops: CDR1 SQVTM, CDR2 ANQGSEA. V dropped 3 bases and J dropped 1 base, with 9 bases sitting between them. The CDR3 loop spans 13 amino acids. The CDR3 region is CSVEGHKNTEAFF. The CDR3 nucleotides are TGCAGCGTTGAGGGACACAAGAACACTGAAGCTTTCTTT.

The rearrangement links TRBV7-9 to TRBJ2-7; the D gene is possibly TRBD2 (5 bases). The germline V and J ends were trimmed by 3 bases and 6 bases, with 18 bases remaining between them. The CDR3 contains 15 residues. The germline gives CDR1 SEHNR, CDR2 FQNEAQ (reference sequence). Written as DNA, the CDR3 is TGTGCCAGCAGCTTGGACGGCGGGCGGACGGCCGAGCAGTACTTC. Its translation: CASSLDGGRTAEQYF.

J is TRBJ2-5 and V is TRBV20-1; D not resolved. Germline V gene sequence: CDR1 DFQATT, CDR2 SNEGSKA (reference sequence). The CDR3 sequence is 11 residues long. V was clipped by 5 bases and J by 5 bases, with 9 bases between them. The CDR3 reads CSAPSEETQYF. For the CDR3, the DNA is TGCAGTGCTCCCTCCGAGGAGACCCAGTACTTC.

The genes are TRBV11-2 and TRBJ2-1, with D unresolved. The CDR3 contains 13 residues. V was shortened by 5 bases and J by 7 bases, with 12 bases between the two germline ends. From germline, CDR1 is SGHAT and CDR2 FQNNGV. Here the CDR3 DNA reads TGTGCCAGCAGCCTTTACGGAAAAAATGAGCAGTTCTTC. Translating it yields CASSLYGKNEQFF.

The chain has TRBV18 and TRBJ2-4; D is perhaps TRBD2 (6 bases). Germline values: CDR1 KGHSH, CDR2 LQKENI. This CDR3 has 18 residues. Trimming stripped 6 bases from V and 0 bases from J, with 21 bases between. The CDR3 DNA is TGTGCCAGCTCTCCCGTTAATCCGGGAGTGGGAGCCAAAAACATTCAGTACTTC. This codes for CASSPVNPGVGAKNIQYF. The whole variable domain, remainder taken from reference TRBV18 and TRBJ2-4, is NAGVMQNPRHLVRRRGQEARLRCSPMKGHSHVYWYRQLPEEGLKFMVYLQKENIIDESGMPKERFSAEFPKEGPSILRIQQVVRGDSAAYFCASSPVNPGVGAKNIQYFGAGTRLSVL.

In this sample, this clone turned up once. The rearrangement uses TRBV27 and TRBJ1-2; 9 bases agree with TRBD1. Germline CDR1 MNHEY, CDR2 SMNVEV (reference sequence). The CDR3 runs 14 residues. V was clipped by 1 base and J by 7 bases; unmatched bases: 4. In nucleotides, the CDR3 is TGTGCCAGCAGTTTATTACAGGGGGCGGGTGGCTACACCTTC. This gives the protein CASSLLQGAGGYTF.

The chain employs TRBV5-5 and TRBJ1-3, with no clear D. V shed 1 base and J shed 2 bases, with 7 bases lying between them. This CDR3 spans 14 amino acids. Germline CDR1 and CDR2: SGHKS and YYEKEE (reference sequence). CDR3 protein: CASSLLDAGNTIYF. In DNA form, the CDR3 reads TGTGCCAGCAGCTTGCTAGATGCTGGAAACACCATATATTTT.